The 19 T cell receptor beta chains reported below all come from one sample, sequenced in a study of regulatory T cells in long-lasting Graves disease. Arm-PCR of CDR3 regions with iRepertoire HTBI primers generated TCR beta libraries. TCRdb re-called the multiplex PCR reads through MiXCR, storing one row per CDR3 protein. Here the sample spans fewer than 400,000 distinct CDR3 sequences, less than 25% being singletons. Time point of the sample: persistent/refractory GD, antithyroid drugs over 5 years with positive TRAb. The TCR library used RNA extracted from PBMCs. Here the sequenced sample was peripheral blood mononuclear cells (PBMCs), taken when the disease was refractory, from a patient treated with antithyroid drugs. Receptors originate from a female donor with Graves disease.

This clonotype was seen at least ten times. The gene calls are TRBV7-8 and TRBJ1-1; D gene ambiguous. The CDR3 length is 15 residues. Germline V gives CDR1 SGHVS, CDR2 FQNEAQ. Trimming shortened V by 1 base and J by 0 bases, and 9 bases separated the two germline ends. DNA of the CDR3: TGTGCCAGCAGCTTAGTAGACCTACTGAACACTGAAGCTTTCTTT. Amino acid sequence: CASSLVDLLNTEAFF.

This clonotype was picked up many times. The J gene is TRBJ2-5, the V gene TRBV11-3; 7 nucleotides agree with TRBD1. The CDR3 is 16 amino acids. Germline V CDR1 and CDR2: SGHNT, YENEEA. V shed 2 bases, J shed 3 bases, and the junction held 9 bases outside the gene matches. CDR3 sequence reads: CASSLRVGTEKETQYF. Written as DNA, the CDR3 is TGTGCCAGCAGCTTAAGAGTCGGGACAGAGAAAGAGACCCAGTACTTC.

This clonotype has just a few counts. The chain couples TRBV30 to TRBJ1-6; unclear D gene. CDR1 is GTSNPN, CDR2 SVGIG, per germline (reference sequence). V was cut by 2 bases and J by 7 bases, with 9 bases left in between. This CDR3 contains 13 residues. The CDR3 nucleotides read TGTGCCTGGAGTTACGGGCAGAATTCACCCCTCCACTTT. Amino acids: CAWSYGQNSPLHF.

This clonotype showed up many times. This chain links TRBV6-1 with TRBJ2-7; 11 bases fit TRBD2. Per germline, CDR1 MNHNS and CDR2 SASEGT. The length of the CDR3 is 16 residues. After removal of 3 bases from V and 0 bases from J, the junction contained 4 bases not matched to a gene. The CDR3, as DNA: TGTGCCAGCAGTGATAGCGGGAGGGGCTTCTCCTACGAGCAGTACTTC. It translates to CASSDSGRGFSYEQYF.

This clonotype showed up just a few times. The gene calls are TRBV4-3 and TRBJ1-1; 8 nucleotides agree with TRBD1. The CDR3 is made up of 15 amino acids. V lost 1 base, J lost 3 bases, and 4 bases stayed unmatched. Germline V gene data show CDR1 as LGHNA and CDR2 as YSLEER. CDR3 sequence reads: CASSQARDRYTEAFF. The CDR3 DNA sequence: TGCGCCAGCAGCCAAGCCCGGGACAGGTACACTGAAGCTTTCTTT.

The rearrangement joins TRBV5-1 to TRBJ2-7; 9 bases map to TRBD1. Trimming took 1 base from V and 7 from J; bases not matched to a gene: 15. The CDR3 contains 17 residues. CDR1 is SGHRS, CDR2 YFSETQ, per germline. The CDR3: CASSLTGTGIYRWEQYF. CDR3 sequence (DNA): TGCGCCAGCAGCTTGACCGGGACAGGGATCTATAGGTGGGAGCAGTACTTC.

This clonotype was recorded at least ten times. This chain joins TRBV11-2 and TRBJ1-1; tentatively, D is TRBD1 (6 bases). Between the trimmed V and J ends, which lost 3 bases and 4 bases, there was a span of 21 bases. From germline, CDR1 is SGHAT and CDR2 FQNNGV. The CDR3 is 17 amino acids. For the CDR3, the DNA is TGTGCCAGCAGCTTCCATCCACCGGGACACTTTGGCACTGAAGCTTTCTTT. Protein: CASSFHPPGHFGTEAFF.

The rearrangement uses TRBV4-1 and TRBJ2-1, with TRBD2 matching over 14 bases. V dropped 2 bases and J dropped 8; count of bases not matched to a gene: 5. The length of the CDR3 is 16 residues. Germline loops: CDR1 MGHRA, CDR2 YSYEKL. The DNA of the CDR3 is TGCGCCAGCAGCCAACCCGGGACTAGCGGGAGCTATGAGCAGTTCTTC. This gives the protein CASSQPGTSGSYEQFF.

This clonotype was observed a handful of times. The rearrangement joins TRBV10-3 to TRBJ1-5; D possibly corresponds to TRBD1 (5 bases). Germline CDR1 reads ENHRY; CDR2 reads SYGVKD. This CDR3 spans 16 amino acids. The V gene lost 0 bases and the J gene lost 4 bases, with 13 bases spanning the gap. CDR3 DNA sequence: TGTGCCATCAGTGAGTCGCAGGGAGTAATGAATCAGCCCCAGCATTTT. It codes for CAISESQGVMNQPQHF.

This clonotype was seen just once. The chain joins TRBV19 to TRBJ2-1, with 9 positions matching TRBD1. Trimming at V came to 3 bases and at J to 4 bases, leaving 7 bases not matched to a gene. The CDR3 loop spans 16 amino acids. Germline V lookup: CDR1 LNHDA, CDR2 SQIVND (reference sequence). CDR3: CASSIGGQGSYNEQFF. The CDR3 DNA is TGTGCCAGTAGTATTGGGGGACAGGGATCTTACAATGAGCAGTTCTTC.

This clonotype was detected many times. The gene calls are TRBV12-5 and TRBJ2-5; a possible D gene is TRBD2 (6 bases). Germline-derived CDR1 and CDR2 are LGHNT and FRNRAP. The CDR3 covers 13 residues. V gave up 7 bases and J gave up 5 bases, with 14 bases separating them. CDR3 protein: CASAFGGMETQYF. In DNA form, the CDR3 reads TGTGCTAGTGCCTTCGGGGGAATGGAGACCCAGTACTTC.

This clonotype has a count of ten or more. The chain joins TRBV29-1 to TRBJ1-1; D is ambiguous. The V gene's germline CDR1 is SQVTM and CDR2 ANQGSEA. The V gene lost 5 bases and the J gene lost 1 base, with 8 bases spanning the gap. CDR3 size: 12 residues. CDR3 nucleotide sequence: TGCAGCGTTACCACAGCGAACACTGAAGCTTTCTTT. It encodes CSVTTANTEAFF. The full variable domain, in which reference TRBV29-1 and TRBJ1-1 provide the parts outside the CDR3, is SAVISQKPSRDICQRGTSLTIQCQVDSQVTMMFWYRQQPGQSLTLIATANQGSEATYESGFVIDKFPISRPNLTFSTLTVSNMSPEDSSIYLCSVTTANTEAFFGQGTRLTVV.

A few counts support this clonotype. The chain links TRBV28 to TRBJ2-7, with a weak D call TRBD1 (6 bases). The V gene's germline CDR1 is MDHEN and CDR2 SYDVKM. CDR3 length equals 18 residues. Trimming took off 5 bases at V and 1 base at J, with 24 bases between the two ends. For the CDR3, the DNA is TGTGCCAGCAGTCCTCTCAGGGGCCTACCTCCTTTTTCCTACGAGCAGTACTTC. It translates to CASSPLRGLPPFSYEQYF.

At least ten counts were recorded for this clonotype. The gene calls are TRBV20-1 and TRBJ2-5, with a tentative D call TRBD2 (5 bases). The CDR3 is 14 residues long. V dropped 4 bases and J dropped 4 bases, with 16 bases sitting between them. Germline V gene data show CDR1 as DFQATT and CDR2 as SNEGSKA (reference sequence). The CDR3 is CSATIARKGETQYF. The DNA for the CDR3 is TGCAGTGCTACCATAGCGAGAAAGGGAGAGACCCAGTACTTC.

This clonotype was found many times. The chain combines TRBV24-1 with TRBJ1-4; TRBD1 is a possible D gene (5 bases). Per the germline V gene, CDR1 is KGHDR and CDR2 is SFDVKD. V was shortened by 4 bases and J by 8 bases, with 19 bases between the two germline ends. The CDR3 spans 16 residues. This CDR3 reads CATSDPTRDGEEKLFF. In DNA form, the CDR3 reads TGTGCCACCAGTGACCCTACACGGGACGGGGAGGAAAAACTGTTTTTT.

Many counts were recorded for this clonotype. The chain couples TRBV27 to TRBJ2-5; TRBD2 matches at 7 bases. Germline CDR1 and CDR2: MNHEY and SMNVEV (reference sequence). Trimming cost V 5 bases and J 5 bases; bases outside gene matches: 8. The CDR3 length is 14 residues. The DNA for the CDR3 is TGTGCCAGCAGTACCCGGAGGGAGGGGGAGACCCAGTACTTC. This translates into CASSTRREGETQYF.

The V and J genes are TRBV5-6 and TRBJ1-1; D gene ambiguous. The CDR3 spans 12 residues. Germline V gives CDR1 SGHDT, CDR2 YYEEEE. V was clipped by 1 base and J by 6 bases, with 7 bases between them. This CDR3 is CASSLPSSEAFF. In nucleotides, the CDR3 is TGTGCCAGCAGCTTGCCCTCATCTGAAGCTTTCTTT.

The gene calls are TRBV20-1 and TRBJ2-5, with D maybe TRBD1 (6 bases). Germline CDR1 reads DFQATT; CDR2 reads SNEGSKA (reference sequence). There are 13 residues in the CDR3. Trimming left V 1 base short and J 0 bases short, with 6 bases between. CDR3 coding DNA: TGCAGTGCTAGAGGGACAGACCAAGAGACCCAGTACTTC. Translating gives CSARGTDQETQYF.

This clonotype has a count of ten or more. The chain uses TRBV5-1 and TRBJ1-1; 12 nucleotides align to TRBD1. J gave up 12 bases and V 3 bases, and 15 bases lay outside the gene matches. The length of the CDR3 is 16 residues. CDR1 is SGHRS, CDR2 YFSETQ, per germline. The CDR3 nucleotides read TGCGCCAGCAGCTCTGGGGGGGGACAGGGGGCGATGTCGACTTTCTTT. This translates into CASSSGGGQGAMSTFF.